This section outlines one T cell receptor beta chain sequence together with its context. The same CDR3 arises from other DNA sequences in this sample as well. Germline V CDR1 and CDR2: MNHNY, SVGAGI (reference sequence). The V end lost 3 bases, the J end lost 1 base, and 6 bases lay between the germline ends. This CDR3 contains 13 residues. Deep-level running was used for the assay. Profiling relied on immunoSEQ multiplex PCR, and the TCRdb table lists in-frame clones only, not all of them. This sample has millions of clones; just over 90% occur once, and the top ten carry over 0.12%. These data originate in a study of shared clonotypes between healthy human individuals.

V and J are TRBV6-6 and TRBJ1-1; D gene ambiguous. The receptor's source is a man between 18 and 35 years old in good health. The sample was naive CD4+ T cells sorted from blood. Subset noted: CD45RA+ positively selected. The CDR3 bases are TGTGCCAGCAGTTATCGGGGGAACACTGAAGCTTTCTTT. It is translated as CASSYRGNTEAFF.